This entry features one TCR beta chain sequence. Its antigen is as yet unknown. This specimen comes from a study of cytomegalovirus exposure and HLA in healthy donors. Study overall: Approximately 200 million T cells yielded over 90 million unique TCR beta sequences in earlier analysis. General observations from the study: The investigators catalogued 150 to 200 TCR beta chains as cytomegalovirus-associated. About 87% or about 30% of the time was how often most TCR beta V segments were productive, according to an earlier analysis.

This CDR3 is built from 16 residues. V gave up 4 bases and J gave up 1 base; unmatched junction bases: 7. Germline V CDR1 and CDR2: SGHNT, YYREEE (reference sequence). The PCR employed 60 Vbeta primers together with 13 Jbeta primers. Per the study methods: Later reanalysis found around 84 million unique TCR beta chains, about 10 million of them shared. Libraries were prepared by immunoSEQ multiplex PCR; TCRdb keeps only in-frame clonotypes and omits some of them. For V, J and clone size, that table is used; D and trimming come from the DNA. The sample contains a few hundred thousand clones, 80% to 90% of which appear only once.

This sequence was found in a woman under 30 in good health and CMV-seronegative. J is TRBJ2-7 and V is TRBV5-4; 11 nucleotides line up with TRBD2. The sample consisted of PBMCs. The CDR3 DNA reads TGTGCCAGCAGCCAAGATTCTAGCGGGGGGTCCTACGAGCAGTACTTC. Residues: CASSQDSSGGSYEQYF. Full variable domain (missing parts from reference TRBV5-4 and TRBJ2-7): ETGVTQSPTHLIKTRGQQVTLRCSSQSGHNTVSWYQQALGQGPQFIFQYYREEENGRGNFPPRFSGLQFPNYSSELNVNALELDDSALYLCASSQDSSGGSYEQYFGPGTRLTVT.